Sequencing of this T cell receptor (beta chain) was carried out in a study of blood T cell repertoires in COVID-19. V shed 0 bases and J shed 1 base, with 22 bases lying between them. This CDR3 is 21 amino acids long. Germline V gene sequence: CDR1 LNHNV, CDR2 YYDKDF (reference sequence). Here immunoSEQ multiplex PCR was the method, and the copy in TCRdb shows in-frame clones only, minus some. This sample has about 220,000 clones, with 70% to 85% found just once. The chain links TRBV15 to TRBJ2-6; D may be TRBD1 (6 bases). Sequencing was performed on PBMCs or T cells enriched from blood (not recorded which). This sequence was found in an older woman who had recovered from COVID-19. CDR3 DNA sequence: TGTGCCACCAGCAGAGACATAGGGGGACCCCCTCTGATTTCTGGGGCCAACGTCCTGACTTTC. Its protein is CATSRDIGGPPLISGANVLTF.